This paragraph covers one T cell receptor (beta chain) sequence. Antigen specificity is unknown. These data originate in a study of CD8 T cells in ankylosing spondylitis. The study, taken as a whole, reports: Matched ankylosing spondylitis synovial fluid reportedly contained a significantly enriched population of disease-linked clones. About 8 highly homologous variants made up a TCR beta motif, and this motif appeared characteristic of ankylosing spondylitis blood. Some motif variants were previously reported in reactive arthritis synovial fluid and blood.

TCRdb analysed the 5' RACE reads with MiXCR anew, one entry per CDR3 protein. The profile covers a few hundred thousand distinct CDR3 sequences, with about a sixth appearing a single time and 1% taken by the ten largest. This clonotype originated in a male donor with ankylosing spondylitis. The sequencing input was blood, either unsorted or a sorted T cell fraction (not recorded which).

In DNA form, the CDR3 reads TGCGCCAGCAGCCAAGACGGGGTCAACTATGGCTACACCTTC. It translates to CASSQDGVNYGYTF. The chain has TRBV4-3 and TRBJ1-2; D remains ambiguous. V shed 0 bases and J shed 2 bases, with 7 bases lying between them. Germline-derived CDR1 and CDR2 are LGHNA and YSLEER. The CDR3 is made up of 14 amino acids.